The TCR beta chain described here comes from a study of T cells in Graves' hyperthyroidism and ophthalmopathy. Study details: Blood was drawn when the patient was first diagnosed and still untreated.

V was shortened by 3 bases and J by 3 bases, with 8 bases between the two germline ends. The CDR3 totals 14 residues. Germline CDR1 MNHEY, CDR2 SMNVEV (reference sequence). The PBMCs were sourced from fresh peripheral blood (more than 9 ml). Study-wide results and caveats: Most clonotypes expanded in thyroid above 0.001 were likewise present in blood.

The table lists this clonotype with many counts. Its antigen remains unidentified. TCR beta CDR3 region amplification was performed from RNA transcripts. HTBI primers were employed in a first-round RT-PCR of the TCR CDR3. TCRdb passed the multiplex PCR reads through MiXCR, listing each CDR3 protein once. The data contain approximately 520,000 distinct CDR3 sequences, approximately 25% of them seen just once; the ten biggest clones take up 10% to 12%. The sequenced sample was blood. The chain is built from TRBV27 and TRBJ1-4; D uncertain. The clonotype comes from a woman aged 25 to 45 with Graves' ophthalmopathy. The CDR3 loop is CASSFFGSNEKLFF. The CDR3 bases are TGTGCCAGCAGTTTTTTCGGATCTAATGAAAAACTGTTTTTT.